These T cell receptor beta chains were read from a single sample in a study of blood T cells in healthy people across ages. TCRdb itself ran the 5' RACE reads through MiXCR, one entry per CDR3 protein. The sample yields around 1,500,000 distinct CDR3 sequences, around 39% seen once. What was sequenced was blood. The receptors derive from a woman aged 18 to 35 in good health. The CDR3 runs from the conserved cysteine through the conserved F or W. The D gene is left open where the match is weak. Clone size, where shown, is once, few, many, or a class for clones that have expanded.

j_gene,d_gene,v_gene,abundance,CDR3aa,CDR3nt
TRBJ1-2,-,TRBV2,-,CASSETGGGTPSGYTF,TGTGCCAGCAGTGAAACCGGTGGTGGTACTCCGTCTGGCTACACCTTC
TRBJ1-1,TRBD1,TRBV2,-,CASTSRGREAFF,TGTGCCAGCACCTCTAGGGGGCGCGAAGCTTTCTTT
TRBJ2-1,TRBD2,TRBV6-5,-,CASSYSGGNNEQFF,TGTGCCAGCAGTTACTCGGGAGGGAACAATGAGCAGTTCTTC
TRBJ2-1,-,TRBV11-3,few,CASSLGGGFFGNEQFF,TGTGCCAGCAGCTTAGGTGGTGGGTTCTTCGGGAATGAGCAGTTCTTC
TRBJ2-1,TRBD1,TRBV7-2,few,CASSSGTGGFYEQFF,TGTGCCAGCAGCTCAGGGACAGGGGGCTTCTATGAGCAGTTCTTC
TRBJ2-7,TRBD2,TRBV6-5,-,CATALAGGYEQYF,TGTGCCACCGCCCTAGCGGGAGGCTACGAGCAGTACTTC
TRBJ2-7,TRBD1,TRBV25-1,-,CASTATPGQGLELEQYF,TGTGCCAGCACTGCCACTCCGGGACAGGGCCTGGAACTTGAGCAGTACTTC
TRBJ1-2,-,TRBV27,few,CASSWGSEGNGYTF,TGTGCCAGCAGTTGGGGGTCAGAAGGAAATGGCTACACCTTC
TRBJ2-1,TRBD2,TRBV2,-,CASRTSGRPSQFF,TGTGCCAGCAGGACAAGCGGGAGGCCTTCGCAGTTCTTC
TRBJ2-7,-,TRBV6-5,-,CASTLRGGRTYEQYF,TGTGCCAGCACCTTGCGGGGAGGAAGAACCTACGAGCAGTACTTC
TRBJ2-1,TRBD1,TRBV15,-,CATSRTGFSYNEQFF,TGTGCCACCAGCAGGACAGGGTTTTCCTACAATGAGCAGTTCTTC
TRBJ1-2,-,TRBV3-1,-,CASSQDVQAGGYTF,TGTGCCAGCAGCCAAGATGTCCAGGCCGGTGGCTACACCTTC
TRBJ1-5,-,TRBV11-2,-,CASSEDSYSNQPQHF,TGTGCCAGCAGCGAGGACAGTTATAGCAATCAGCCCCAGCATTTT
TRBJ2-7,TRBD2,TRBV6-6,-,CASSRTSGRYEQYF,TGTGCCAGCAGCCGGACTAGCGGGAGATACGAGCAGTACTTC
TRBJ2-7,-,TRBV20-1,-,CSASGTESSYEQYF,TGCAGTGCTAGTGGGACCGAGAGCTCCTACGAGCAGTACTTC
TRBJ2-3,-,TRBV10-1,few,CASSEERGVGDTQYF,TGCGCCAGCAGTGAAGAACGGGGAGTTGGGGATACGCAGTATTTT